This T cell receptor (beta chain) was identified during a study of blood T cell repertoires in COVID-19. This clone appeared a few times. The CDR3 has 14 residues. The V gene lost 3 bases and the J gene lost 6 bases, with 12 bases spanning the gap. The germline V gene encodes CDR1 MNHEY and CDR2 SMNVEV (reference sequence). The table came from immunoSEQ multiplex PCR; TCRdb's copy has only in-frame clones and leaves some out. This table holds more than 45,000 clones, about 78% found once. Sequences were obtained from peripheral blood. The chain carries TRBV27 and TRBJ1-5; no clear D gene. This receptor was obtained from a human donor in a cohort sampled during active COVID-19. The CDR3 nucleotides are TGTGCCAGCAGTTTTGGGCGGGAAGGTCAGCCCCAGCATTTT. Its protein product is CASSFGREGQPQHF.